The clone carrying this TCR beta chain was recorded many times. Its antigen is still unknown. The source of the sample is a study of regulatory T cells in long-lasting Graves disease. This CDR3 comprises 16 residues. Germline CDR1 reads SGHTA; CDR2 reads FQGTGA. Trimming pared 2 bases from V and 0 bases from J, leaving 8 bases between. Time point defined: newly diagnosed GD, antithyroid drugs for less than 3 months. From PBMCs, RNA was extracted and then used to make the TCR library. The diagnosis of Graves' disease used American Thyroid Association guidelines. Arm-PCR with iRepertoire HTBI primers amplified the CDR3 regions for these TCR beta libraries. TCRdb passed the multiplex PCR reads through MiXCR, listing each CDR3 protein once. The sample contains more than 300,000 distinct CDR3 sequences, roughly a sixth of which appear only once. General study results and limits: Researchers reported studying only peripheral blood, not thyroid tissue. Persistent disease samples used TRBV28, TRBJ1-2 and TRBJ2-5 preferentially.

Material: peripheral blood mononuclear cells (PBMCs), obtained at new diagnosis, from a patient treated with antithyroid drugs. The clonotype was recovered from a female donor with Graves disease. The rearrangement joins TRBV7-3 to TRBJ2-6; D call uncertain. Here the CDR3 reads CASSLYTVSGANVLTF. CDR3 DNA sequence: TGTGCCAGCAGCTTATATACAGTCTCTGGGGCCAACGTCCTGACTTTC.